This entry lists 4 T cell receptor beta chains sequenced from one sample in a study of T-cell reconstitution after alpha-beta-depleted transplantation in children. Preparation of the TCRbeta library involved a method that used unique molecular identifiers. Using its own MiXCR run on the PCR reads, TCRdb lists one record per CDR3 protein. The table lists about 580,000 distinct CDR3 sequences, 23% of them singletons. Specimen: PBMCs, mostly from graft donor cells, collected 360 days after TCRalphabeta/CD19-depleted stem cell transplant. These receptors originate from a boy under two years old who had a stem cell transplant for acute myeloid leukemia, so the T cells may come from the graft donor.

The sample holds many counts of this clonotype. The chain uses TRBV5-5 and TRBJ2-1; D gene ambiguous. The CDR3 is 14 amino acids. V was cut by 1 base and J by 4 bases, with 9 bases left in between. Germline lookup yields CDR1 SGHKS and CDR2 YYEKEE (reference sequence). The CDR3 DNA sequence: TGTGCCAGCAGCTTGCCTCAGGCGTACAATGAGCAGTTCTTC. It yields the protein CASSLPQAYNEQFF. Using reference TRBV5-5 and TRBJ2-1 for the parts outside the CDR3, the full variable domain is DAGVTQSPTHLIKTRGQQVTLRCSPISGHKSVSWYQQVLGQGPQFIFQYYEKEERGRGNFPDRFSARQFPNYSSELNVNALLLGDSALYLCASSLPQAYNEQFFGPGTRLTVL.

A few counts support this clonotype. The J gene is TRBJ1-4, the V gene TRBV29-1, with D possibly matching TRBD1 (5 bases). Germline values: CDR1 SQVTM, CDR2 ANQGSEA. V was pared by 7 bases and J by 10 bases, with 16 bases between. The CDR3 consists of 12 residues. The CDR3 sequence is CSARGVLGKLFF. The CDR3 DNA follows: TGCAGCGCGCGAGGGGTACTCGGAAAACTGTTTTTT.

This chain connects TRBV10-2 to TRBJ1-2; 8 nucleotides align to TRBD1. Trimming cost V 3 bases and J 4 bases; bases outside gene matches: 7. This CDR3 is 15 amino acids long. Germline V lookup: CDR1 WSHSY, CDR2 SAAADI. Written as DNA, the CDR3 is TGCGCCAGCAGTGATACAGGGGGAGAGGGCTATGGCTACACCTTC. It is translated as CASSDTGGEGYGYTF.

This clonotype was seen a handful of times. V gene TRBV11-2 combines with J gene TRBJ1-1; D is possibly TRBD1 (5 bases). Trimming removed 1 base at V and 1 base at J, with 10 bases between. The CDR3 has 15 amino acids. CDR1 SGHAT and CDR2 FQNNGV come from the germline V gene. DNA for the CDR3: TGTGCCAGCAGCTTAGTCTCAGGGCGGAACACTGAAGCTTTCTTT. As protein: CASSLVSGRNTEAFF.